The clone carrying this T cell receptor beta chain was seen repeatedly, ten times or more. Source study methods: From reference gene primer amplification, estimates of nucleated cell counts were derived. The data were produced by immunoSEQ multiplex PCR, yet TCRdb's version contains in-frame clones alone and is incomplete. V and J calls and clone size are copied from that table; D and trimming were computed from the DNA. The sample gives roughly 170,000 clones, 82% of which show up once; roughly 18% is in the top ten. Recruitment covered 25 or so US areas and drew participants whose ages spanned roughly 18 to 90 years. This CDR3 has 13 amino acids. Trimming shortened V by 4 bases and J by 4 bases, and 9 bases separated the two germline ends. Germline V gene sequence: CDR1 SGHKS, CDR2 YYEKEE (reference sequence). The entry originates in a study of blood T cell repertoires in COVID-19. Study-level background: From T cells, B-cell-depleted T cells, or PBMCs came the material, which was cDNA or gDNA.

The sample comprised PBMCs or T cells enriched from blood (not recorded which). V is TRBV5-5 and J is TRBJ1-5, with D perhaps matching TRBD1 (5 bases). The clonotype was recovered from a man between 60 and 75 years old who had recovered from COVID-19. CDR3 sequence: CASSPRGNQPQHF. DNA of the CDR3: TGTGCCAGCAGCCCACGGGGGAATCAGCCCCAGCATTTT.